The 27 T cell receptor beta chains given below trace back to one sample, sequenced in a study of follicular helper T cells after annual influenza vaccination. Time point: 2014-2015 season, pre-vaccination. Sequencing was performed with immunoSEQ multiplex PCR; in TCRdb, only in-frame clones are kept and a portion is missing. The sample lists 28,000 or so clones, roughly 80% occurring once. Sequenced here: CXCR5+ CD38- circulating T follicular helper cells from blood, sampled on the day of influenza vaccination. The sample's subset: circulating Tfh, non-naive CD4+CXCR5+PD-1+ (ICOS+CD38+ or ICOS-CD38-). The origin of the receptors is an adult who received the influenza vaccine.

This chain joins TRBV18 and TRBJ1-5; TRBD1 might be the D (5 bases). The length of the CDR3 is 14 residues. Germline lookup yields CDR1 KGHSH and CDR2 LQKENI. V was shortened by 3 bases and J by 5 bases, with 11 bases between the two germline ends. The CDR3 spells CASSPTGIDQPQHF. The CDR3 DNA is TGTGCCAGCTCACCTACAGGAATCGATCAGCCCCAGCATTTT.

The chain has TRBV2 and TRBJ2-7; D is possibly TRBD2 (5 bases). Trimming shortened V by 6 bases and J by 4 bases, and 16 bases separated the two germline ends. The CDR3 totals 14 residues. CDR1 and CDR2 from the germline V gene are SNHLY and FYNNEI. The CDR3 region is CASRLTTANYEQYF. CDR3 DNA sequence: TGTGCCAGCAGACTGACTACCGCTAATTACGAGCAGTACTTC.

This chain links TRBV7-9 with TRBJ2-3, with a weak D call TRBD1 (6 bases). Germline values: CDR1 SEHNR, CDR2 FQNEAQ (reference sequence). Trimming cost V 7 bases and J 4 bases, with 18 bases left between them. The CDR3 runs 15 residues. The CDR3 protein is CASTQQGRPPDTQYF. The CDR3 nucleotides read TGTGCCAGCACCCAACAGGGTAGGCCACCAGATACGCAGTATTTT.

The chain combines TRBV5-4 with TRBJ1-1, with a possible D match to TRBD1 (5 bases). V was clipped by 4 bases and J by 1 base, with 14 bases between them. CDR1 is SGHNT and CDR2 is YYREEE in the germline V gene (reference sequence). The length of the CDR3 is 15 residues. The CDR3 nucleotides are TGTGCCAGCAGCCAACCACAGGTTGGGAACACTGAAGCTTTCTTT. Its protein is CASSQPQVGNTEAFF.

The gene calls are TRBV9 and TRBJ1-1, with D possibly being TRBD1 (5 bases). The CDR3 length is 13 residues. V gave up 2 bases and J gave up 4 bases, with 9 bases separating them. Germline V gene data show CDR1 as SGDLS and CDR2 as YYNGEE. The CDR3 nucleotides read TGTGCCAGCAGCGTCAGGGAGGCCACTGAAGCTTTCTTT. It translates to CASSVREATEAFF.

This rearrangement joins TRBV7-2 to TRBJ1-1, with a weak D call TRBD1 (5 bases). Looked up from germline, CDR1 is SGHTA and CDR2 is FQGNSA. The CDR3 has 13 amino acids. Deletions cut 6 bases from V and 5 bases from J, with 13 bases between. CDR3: CASSSQVGTEAFF. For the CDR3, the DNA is TGTGCCAGCAGTTCACAGGTGGGGACTGAAGCTTTCTTT.

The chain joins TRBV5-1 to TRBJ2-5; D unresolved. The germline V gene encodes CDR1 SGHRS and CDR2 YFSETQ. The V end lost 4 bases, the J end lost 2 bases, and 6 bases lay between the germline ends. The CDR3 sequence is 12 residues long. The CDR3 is CASSPTQETQYF. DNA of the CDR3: TGCGCCAGCAGCCCCACTCAAGAGACCCAGTACTTC.

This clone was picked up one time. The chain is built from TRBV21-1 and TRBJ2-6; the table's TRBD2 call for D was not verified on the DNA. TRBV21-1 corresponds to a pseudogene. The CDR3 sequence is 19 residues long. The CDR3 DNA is TGTGCCTTAAGAGGGGAGGGGCCGAACTTTACCTCTGGGGCCAACGTCCTGACTTTC. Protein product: CALRGEGPNFTSGANVLTF.

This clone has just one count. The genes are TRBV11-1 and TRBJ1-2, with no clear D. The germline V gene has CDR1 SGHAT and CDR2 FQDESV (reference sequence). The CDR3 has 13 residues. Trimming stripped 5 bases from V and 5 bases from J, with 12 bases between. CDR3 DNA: TGTGCCAGCAGCACAACCGACACTTATGGCTACACCTTC. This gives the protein CASSTTDTYGYTF.

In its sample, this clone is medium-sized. The CDR3: CASNPGRDNQPQHF. For the CDR3, the DNA is TGTGCCAGTAACCCCGGCAGGGACAATCAGCCCCAGCATTTT. The V call is TRBV19, the J call TRBJ1-5; D possibly corresponds to TRBD1 (5 bases). V dropped 7 bases and J dropped 3 bases, with 13 bases sitting between them. CDR3 length equals 14 residues. Germline V CDR1 and CDR2: LNHDA, SQIVND (reference sequence).

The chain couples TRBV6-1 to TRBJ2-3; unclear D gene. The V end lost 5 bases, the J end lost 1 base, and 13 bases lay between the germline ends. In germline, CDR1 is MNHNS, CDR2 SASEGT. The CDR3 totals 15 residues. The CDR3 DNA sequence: TGTGCCAGCAGTCCCACGGTGAGCCGCACAGATACGCAGTATTTT. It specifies CASSPTVSRTDTQYF.

The CDR3 loop is CASQPGQSNEKLFF. The DNA of the CDR3 is TGCGCCAGTCAGCCGGGACAGAGTAATGAAAAACTGTTTTTT. The chain carries TRBV5-1 and TRBJ1-4, with TRBD1 matching over 7 bases. Germline trimming cut 8 bases from V and 4 bases from J; bases unmatched to any gene: 8. CDR1 and CDR2 (germline): SGHRS, YFSETQ. This CDR3 spans 14 amino acids.

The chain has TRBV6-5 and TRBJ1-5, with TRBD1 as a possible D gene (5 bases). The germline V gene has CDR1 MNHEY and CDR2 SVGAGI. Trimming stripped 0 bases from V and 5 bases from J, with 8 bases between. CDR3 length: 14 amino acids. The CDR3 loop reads CASSYSWGDQPQHF. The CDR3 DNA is TGTGCCAGCAGTTACTCGTGGGGGGATCAGCCCCAGCATTTT.

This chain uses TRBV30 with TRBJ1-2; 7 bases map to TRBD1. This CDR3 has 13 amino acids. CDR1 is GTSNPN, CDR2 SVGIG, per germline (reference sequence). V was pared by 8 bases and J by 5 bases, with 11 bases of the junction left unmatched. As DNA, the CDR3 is TGTGCCGTGCGAGGAGGGGGCGCATATGGCTACACCTTC. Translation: CAVRGGGAYGYTF.

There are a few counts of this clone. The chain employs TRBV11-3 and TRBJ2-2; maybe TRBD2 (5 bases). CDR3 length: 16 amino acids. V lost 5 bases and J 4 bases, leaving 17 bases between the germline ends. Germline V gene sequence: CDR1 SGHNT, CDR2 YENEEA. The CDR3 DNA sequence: TGTGCCAGCAGCCTATTTGGGGTCGGAGGCACCGGGGAGCTGTTTTTT. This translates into CASSLFGVGGTGELFF.

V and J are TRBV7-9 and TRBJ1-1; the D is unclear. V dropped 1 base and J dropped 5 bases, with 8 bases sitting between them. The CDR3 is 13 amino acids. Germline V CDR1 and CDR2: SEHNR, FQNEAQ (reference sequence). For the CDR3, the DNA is TGTGCCAGCAGCTTAGGAGGCCGGACTGAAGCTTTCTTT. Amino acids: CASSLGGRTEAFF.

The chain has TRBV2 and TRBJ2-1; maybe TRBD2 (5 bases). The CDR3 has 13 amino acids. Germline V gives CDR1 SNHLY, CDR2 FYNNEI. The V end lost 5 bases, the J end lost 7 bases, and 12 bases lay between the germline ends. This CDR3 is CASSLGERNEQFF. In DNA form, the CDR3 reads TGTGCCAGCAGTTTGGGAGAAAGGAATGAGCAGTTCTTC. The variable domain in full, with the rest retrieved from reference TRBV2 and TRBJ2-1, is EPEVTQTPSHQVTQMGQEVILRCVPISNHLYFYWYRQILGQKVEFLVSFYNNEISEKSEIFDDQFSVERPDGSNFTLKIRSTKLEDSAMYFCASSLGERNEQFFGPGTRLTVL.

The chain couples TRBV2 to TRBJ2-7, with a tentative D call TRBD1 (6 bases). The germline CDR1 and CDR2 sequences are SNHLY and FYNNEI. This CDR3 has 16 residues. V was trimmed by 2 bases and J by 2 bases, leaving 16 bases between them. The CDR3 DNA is TGTGCCAGCAGTGAAAGGACAGCTAAAATAACCTACGAGCAGTACTTC. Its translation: CASSERTAKITYEQYF.

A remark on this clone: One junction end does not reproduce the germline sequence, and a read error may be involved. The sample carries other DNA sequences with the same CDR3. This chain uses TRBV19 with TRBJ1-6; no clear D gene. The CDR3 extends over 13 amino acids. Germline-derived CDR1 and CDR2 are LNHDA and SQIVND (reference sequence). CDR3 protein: CATSGYYNSPLHF. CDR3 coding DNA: TGTGCCACCTCAGGCTATTATAATTCCCCCCTCCACTTT.

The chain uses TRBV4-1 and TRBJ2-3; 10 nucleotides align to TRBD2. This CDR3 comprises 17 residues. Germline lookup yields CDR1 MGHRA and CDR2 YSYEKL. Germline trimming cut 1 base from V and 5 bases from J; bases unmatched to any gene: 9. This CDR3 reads CASSQGPAGGPGDTQYF. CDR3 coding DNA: TGCGCCAGCAGCCAAGGTCCAGCGGGGGGGCCGGGAGATACGCAGTATTTT.

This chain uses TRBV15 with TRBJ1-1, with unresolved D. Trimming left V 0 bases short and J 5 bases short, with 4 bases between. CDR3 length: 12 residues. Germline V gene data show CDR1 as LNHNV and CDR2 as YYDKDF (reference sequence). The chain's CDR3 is CATSRDQTEAFF. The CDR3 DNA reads TGTGCCACCAGCAGAGATCAAACTGAAGCTTTCTTT.

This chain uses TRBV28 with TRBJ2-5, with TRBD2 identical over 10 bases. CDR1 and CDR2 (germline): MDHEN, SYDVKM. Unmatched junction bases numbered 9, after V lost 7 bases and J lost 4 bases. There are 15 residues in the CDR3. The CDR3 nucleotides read TGTGCCAGCAACCCCTCGGCTAGCGGGAGAGAGACCCAGTACTTC. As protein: CASNPSASGRETQYF. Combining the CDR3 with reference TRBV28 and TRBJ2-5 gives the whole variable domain DVKVTQSSRYLVKRTGEKVFLECVQDMDHENMFWYRQDPGLGLRLIYFSYDVKMKEKGDIPEGYSVSREKKERFSLILESASTNQTSMYLCASNPSASGRETQYFGPGTRLLVL.

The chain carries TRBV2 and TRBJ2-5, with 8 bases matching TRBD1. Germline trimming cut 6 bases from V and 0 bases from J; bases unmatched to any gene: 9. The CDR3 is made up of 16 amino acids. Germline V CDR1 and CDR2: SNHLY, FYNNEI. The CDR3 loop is CASSRGQGWNQETQYF. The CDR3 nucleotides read TGTGCCAGCAGCCGCGGACAGGGATGGAACCAAGAGACCCAGTACTTC.

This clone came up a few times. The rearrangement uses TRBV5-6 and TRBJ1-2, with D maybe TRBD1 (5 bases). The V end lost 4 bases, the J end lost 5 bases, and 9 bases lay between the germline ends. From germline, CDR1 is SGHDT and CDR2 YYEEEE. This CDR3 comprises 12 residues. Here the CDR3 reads CASSLQGYGYTF. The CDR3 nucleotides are TGTGCCAGCAGCCTTCAGGGATATGGCTACACCTTC.

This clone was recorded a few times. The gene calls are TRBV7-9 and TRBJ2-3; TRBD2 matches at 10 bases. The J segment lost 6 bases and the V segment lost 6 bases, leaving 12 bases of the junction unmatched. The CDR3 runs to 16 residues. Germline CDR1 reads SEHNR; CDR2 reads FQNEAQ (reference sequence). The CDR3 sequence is CASSLRLAGDSDTQYF. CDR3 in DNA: TGTGCCAGCAGTCTTCGCCTAGCGGGGGACTCGGATACGCAGTATTTT.

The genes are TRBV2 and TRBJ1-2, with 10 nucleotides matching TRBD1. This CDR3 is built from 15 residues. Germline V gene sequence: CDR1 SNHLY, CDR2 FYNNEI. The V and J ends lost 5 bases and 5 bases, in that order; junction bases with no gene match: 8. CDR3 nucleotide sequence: TGTGCCAGCAGTACCTCGACAGGGGGCGCGTATGGCTACACCTTC. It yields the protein CASSTSTGGAYGYTF.

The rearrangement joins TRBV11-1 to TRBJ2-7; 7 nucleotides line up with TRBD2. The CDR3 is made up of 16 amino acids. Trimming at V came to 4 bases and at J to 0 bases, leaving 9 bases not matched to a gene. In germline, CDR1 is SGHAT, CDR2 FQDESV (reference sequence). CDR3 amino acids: CASSSPGASGSYEQYF. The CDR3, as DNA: TGTGCCAGCAGCTCTCCCGGGGCTAGCGGCTCCTACGAGCAGTACTTC.